This T cell receptor (beta chain) was recovered during a study of regulatory T cells in long-lasting Graves disease. Study results and limitations: When disease was persistent, TRBV28, TRBJ1-2 and TRBJ2-5 were the favored segments.

The time point denotes: newly diagnosed GD, antithyroid drugs for less than 3 months. Researchers made the TCR library from RNA that was extracted from PBMCs. Graves' disease diagnoses used American Thyroid Association guidelines. The peripheral blood volume drawn was roughly 9.9 milliliters, and it was collected into EDTA tubes. For TCR beta, libraries came from iRepertoire HTBI primers and Arm-PCR of CDR3 regions. TCRdb re-called the multiplex PCR reads through MiXCR, storing one row per CDR3 protein. This sample has about 440,000 distinct CDR3 sequences, with 16% found just once. To note about this clonotype: What it recognizes is unknown.

Germline V gene lookup returns CDR1 SGHTA and CDR2 FQGNSA. The CDR3 totals 18 residues. The J segment lost 13 bases and the V segment lost 2 bases, leaving 23 bases of the junction unmatched. These records were also assigned to another study, of T cells in Graves' hyperthyroidism and ophthalmopathy. As that report states: Every diagnosis used clinical symptoms, serum thyroxine and TRAb, thyroid ultrasound and orbital computed tomography.

This sample comprised peripheral blood mononuclear cells (PBMCs), obtained at new diagnosis, from a patient treated with antithyroid drugs. The V gene is TRBV7-2, the J gene TRBJ2-1; 7 bases line up with TRBD2. This receptor was obtained from a woman in her twenties or thirties with Graves disease. The CDR3 is CASSLPSSGGLQQETQFF. In DNA, the CDR3 is TGTGCCAGCAGCTTACCCTCATCGGGGGGACTGCAACAAGAGACCCAGTTCTTC.